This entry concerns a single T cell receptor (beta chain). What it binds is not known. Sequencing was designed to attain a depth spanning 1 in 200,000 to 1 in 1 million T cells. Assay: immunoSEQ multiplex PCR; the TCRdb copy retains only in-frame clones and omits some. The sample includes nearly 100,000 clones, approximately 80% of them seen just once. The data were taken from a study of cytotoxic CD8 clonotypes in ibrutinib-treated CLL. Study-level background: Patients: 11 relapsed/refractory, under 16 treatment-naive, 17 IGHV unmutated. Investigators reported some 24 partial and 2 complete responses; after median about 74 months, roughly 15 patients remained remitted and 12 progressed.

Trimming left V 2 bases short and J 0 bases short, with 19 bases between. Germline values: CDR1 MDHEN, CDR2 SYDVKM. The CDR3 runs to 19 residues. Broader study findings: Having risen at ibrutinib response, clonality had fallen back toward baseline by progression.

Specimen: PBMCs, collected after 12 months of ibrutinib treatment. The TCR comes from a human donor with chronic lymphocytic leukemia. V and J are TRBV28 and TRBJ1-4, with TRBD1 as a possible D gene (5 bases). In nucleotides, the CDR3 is TGTGCCAGCAGTTTAGAGCGATTGTACAGGCAGACAACTAATGAAAAACTGTTTTTT. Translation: CASSLERLYRQTTNEKLFF.